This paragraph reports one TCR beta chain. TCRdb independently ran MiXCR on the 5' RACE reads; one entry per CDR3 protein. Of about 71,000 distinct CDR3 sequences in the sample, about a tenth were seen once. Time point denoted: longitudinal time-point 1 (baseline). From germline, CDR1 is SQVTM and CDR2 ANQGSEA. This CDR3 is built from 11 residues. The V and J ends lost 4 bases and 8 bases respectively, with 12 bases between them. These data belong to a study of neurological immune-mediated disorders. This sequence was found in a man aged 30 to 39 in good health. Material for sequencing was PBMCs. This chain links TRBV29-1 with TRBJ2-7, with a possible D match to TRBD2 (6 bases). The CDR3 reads CSVVEGNQQYF. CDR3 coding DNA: TGCAGCGTTGTGGAGGGCAACCAGCAGTACTTC.